These 21 T cell receptor beta chains were all obtained from the same sample, sequenced in a study of blood T cell repertoires in COVID-19. The assay was immunoSEQ multiplex PCR, and TCRdb's table has in-frame clones only and misses some. The sample has 200,000 to 250,000 clones, roughly 83% seen once. The sample comprised PBMCs or T cells enriched from blood (not recorded which). These receptors all stem from a woman in her forties or fifties who had recovered from COVID-19.

This chain joins TRBV9 and TRBJ2-3; tentatively, D is TRBD2 (6 bases). The CDR3 contains 15 residues. Looked up from germline, CDR1 is SGDLS and CDR2 is YYNGEE. Trimming pared 3 bases from V and 5 bases from J, leaving 16 bases between. Written as DNA, the CDR3 is TGTGCCAGCAGCGAGTCCGGGTTGGAGGGAGATACGCAGTATTTT. This codes for CASSESGLEGDTQYF.

A few counts support this clone. This sequence joins TRBV28 and TRBJ2-7; possibly TRBD2 for D (6 bases). Germline V gives CDR1 MDHEN, CDR2 SYDVKM. V was pared by 2 bases and J by 6 bases, with 17 bases between. This CDR3 is 15 amino acids long. The DNA of the CDR3 is TGTGCCAGCAGTTTACCGGGCGGGATTACTCGCGAGCAGTACTTC. This sequence encodes CASSLPGGITREQYF.

This chain links TRBV4-3 with TRBJ1-2, with 9 bases lining up with TRBD1. Germline lookup yields CDR1 LGHNA and CDR2 YSLEER. V lost 0 bases and J lost 10; bases outside the gene matches: 3. This CDR3 region has 13 residues. The CDR3 sequence is CASSQDGTGYYTF. For the CDR3, the DNA is TGCGCCAGCAGCCAAGATGGGACAGGGTACTACACCTTC.

This rearrangement joins TRBV6-5 to TRBJ2-7, with 8 positions matching TRBD1. This CDR3 is built from 15 residues. Per germline, CDR1 MNHEY and CDR2 SVGAGI. V shed 6 bases, J shed 2 bases, and the junction held 9 bases outside the gene matches. The CDR3 DNA follows: TGTGCCAGCAGCCGAAACGACAGGGGTACCTACGAGCAGTACTTC. Protein product: CASSRNDRGTYEQYF.

The chain carries TRBV29-1 and TRBJ1-1; D is uncertain. The CDR3 has 10 amino acids. The V gene lost 7 bases and the J gene lost 8 bases, with 11 bases spanning the gap. The germline CDR1 and CDR2 sequences are SQVTM and ANQGSEA. The DNA of the CDR3 is TGCAGCGCGGGTGCGCCAGAAGCTTTCTTT. Translating it yields CSAGAPEAFF.

V and J are TRBV11-3 and TRBJ2-7; D is perhaps TRBD2 (7 bases). CDR1 is SGHNT, CDR2 YENEEA, per germline. Trimming left V 5 bases short and J 2 bases short, with 16 bases between. The CDR3 runs to 15 residues. The DNA of the CDR3 is TGTGCCAGCAGCCCAGACCGGGGGGCCGCCTACGAGCAGTACTTC. Amino acids: CASSPDRGAAYEQYF.

Only one count was recorded for this clone. The J gene is TRBJ1-6, the V gene TRBV30; the D gene is possibly TRBD1 (5 bases). The CDR3 runs 16 residues. With 3 bases removed from V and 2 bases from J, the gap between germline ends came to 14 bases. Germline CDR1 GTSNPN, CDR2 SVGIG (reference sequence). CDR3 in amino acids: CAWSDPTVPYNSPLHF. CDR3 DNA sequence: TGTGCCTGGAGCGACCCGACAGTGCCCTATAATTCACCCCTCCACTTT.

The rearrangement links TRBV11-3 to TRBJ1-1; the D is unclear. Deletions cut 4 bases from V and 1 base from J, with 13 bases between. The CDR3 sequence is 15 residues long. The V gene's germline CDR1 is SGHNT and CDR2 YENEEA. The CDR3 DNA is TGTGCCAGCAGCTCCCCCCGGGGTTGGAACACTGAAGCTTTCTTT. Translating it yields CASSSPRGWNTEAFF.

Of note for this clone: One end of the junction varies from germline; a read error may be responsible. The chain is built from TRBV7-7 and TRBJ2-1, with TRBD1 matching 8 bases. The CDR3 has 18 residues. CDR1 and CDR2 (germline): SSHAT, FNYEAQ (reference sequence). The DNA of the CDR3 is TGTGCTAGCAGCTTAAACCGGTCCCGGGACAGGCTAAACAATGAGCAGTTCTTC. Translation: CASSLNRSRDRLNNEQFF.

The chain carries TRBV9 and TRBJ2-5, with D perhaps TRBD2 (7 bases). V lost 4 bases and J lost 0, with 19 bases in between. This CDR3 region has 17 residues. CDR1 and CDR2 (germline): SGDLS, YYNGEE. CDR3 DNA: TGTGCCAGCAGCCTTGCTTTGGGAGGGGGGCACCAAGAGACCCAGTACTTC. Its translation is CASSLALGGGHQETQYF.

The chain couples TRBV10-1 to TRBJ1-1, with a weak D call TRBD1 (5 bases). Trimming removed 2 bases from V and 1 base from J, with 5 bases in between. Germline CDR1 is WNHNN and CDR2 is SYGVQD (reference sequence). The CDR3 is 13 residues long. The CDR3 protein is CASSEQGNTEAFF. The CDR3 DNA sequence: TGCGCCAGCAGTGAGCAGGGGAACACTGAAGCTTTCTTT.

To note about this clone: At one end the junction does not follow the germline gene, possibly because of a read error. V and J are TRBV7-7 and TRBJ2-1, with TRBD1 identical over 10 bases. Germline V gives CDR1 SSHAT, CDR2 FNYEAQ (reference sequence). The CDR3 contains 14 residues. The CDR3 loop is CASSRQGATNEQFF. The CDR3 region has the DNA TGTGCTAGCAGCAGACAGGGGGCGACGAATGAGCAGTTCTTC.

The gene calls are TRBV19 and TRBJ1-5, with TRBD1 matching 8 bases. J was trimmed by 4 bases and V by 7 bases; bases with no gene match: 6. Germline lookup yields CDR1 LNHDA and CDR2 SQIVND (reference sequence). This CDR3 has 14 amino acids. DNA for the CDR3: TGTGCCAGTAAGACAGGGGTAGGAAATCAGCCCCAGCATTTT. Amino acids: CASKTGVGNQPQHF.

This clone has only one observation. The V call is TRBV4-3, the J call TRBJ2-1; 11 nucleotides align to TRBD1. The V gene end was trimmed by 1 base and the J gene end by 7 bases; junction bases not matched to a gene: 3. The germline CDR1 and CDR2 sequences are LGHNA and YSLEER. The length of the CDR3 is 15 residues. The chain's CDR3 is CASSQAGTGGNEQFF. Written as DNA, the CDR3 is TGCGCCAGCAGCCAAGCCGGGACAGGGGGTAATGAGCAGTTCTTC.

This clone was seen once. The chain carries TRBV6-6 and TRBJ1-1; D is perhaps TRBD1 (6 bases). Trimming stripped 6 bases from V and 6 bases from J, with 14 bases between. This CDR3 comprises 13 residues. CDR1 MNHNY and CDR2 SVGAGI come from the germline V gene (reference sequence). CDR3 sequence (DNA): TGTGCCAGCAGCCCTGGGACATCTCCTGAAGCTTTCTTT. It yields the protein CASSPGTSPEAFF.

This clone occurred once. V usage is TRBV27 and J usage is TRBJ1-1; TRBD1 is a possible D gene (6 bases). V was clipped by 2 bases and J by 6 bases, with 16 bases between them. The CDR3 totals 15 residues. Germline CDR1 is MNHEY and CDR2 is SMNVEV (reference sequence). As DNA, the CDR3 is TGTGCCAGCAGTTTACTTGGTGAGGGGGGGTCTGAAGCTTTCTTT. This encodes CASSLLGEGGSEAFF.

The rearrangement joins TRBV3-1 (or the pseudogene TRBV3-2) to TRBJ2-1, with D unresolved. The germline V gene encodes CDR1 LGHDT and CDR2 YNNKEL (reference sequence). V gave up 0 bases and J gave up 3 bases, with 3 bases separating them. CDR3 length: 13 amino acids. CDR3 protein: CASSQDYYNEQFF. The CDR3 coding sequence is TGTGCCAGCAGCCAAGACTACTACAATGAGCAGTTCTTC.

The CDR3, as DNA: TGCGCCAGCAGCCAAGATGGCGCGGGTGGAGAGACCCAGTACTTC. It specifies CASSQDGAGGETQYF. The chain links TRBV4-3 to TRBJ2-5; D is perhaps TRBD2 (5 bases). The CDR3 covers 15 residues. V lost 0 bases and J 4 bases, leaving 12 bases between the germline ends. Germline V gene sequence: CDR1 LGHNA, CDR2 YSLEER.

The rearrangement joins TRBV9 to TRBJ1-4; D possibly corresponds to TRBD1 (6 bases). The germline V gene has CDR1 SGDLS and CDR2 YYNGEE. This CDR3 has 14 amino acids. V was pared by 3 bases and J by 0 bases, with 6 bases between. The DNA for the CDR3 is TGTGCCAGCAGCGACAGGGCAACTAATGAAAAACTGTTTTTT. It codes for CASSDRATNEKLFF.

The chain employs TRBV6-5 and TRBJ1-4; 10 bases line up with TRBD1. The CDR3 has 14 residues. Trimming at V came to 6 bases and at J to 7 bases, leaving 5 bases not matched to a gene. Per the germline V gene, CDR1 is MNHEY and CDR2 is SVGAGI. The CDR3 region is CASSFDRGREKLFF. In DNA form, the CDR3 reads TGTGCCAGCAGCTTCGACAGGGGGCGTGAAAAACTGTTTTTT.

This clone was detected only a few times. This CDR3 is CASGLEGGNEAFF. CDR3 nucleotides: TGTGCTAGTGGTTTAGAAGGGGGCAATGAAGCTTTCTTT. V and J are TRBV12-5 and TRBJ1-1; TRBD1 matches 7 bases. CDR1 and CDR2 (germline): LGHNT, FRNRAP. Losses at the gene ends were 3 bases for V and 7 bases for J; bases not matched to a gene: 5. This CDR3 region has 13 residues.